This note documents a single T cell receptor beta chain sequence. These data are taken from a study of cytomegalovirus exposure and HLA in healthy donors. 13 Jbeta primers and 60 Vbeta primers were used for the PCR. Using immunoSEQ multiplex PCR, the repertoire was profiled, and TCRdb retains in-frame clones only, with some absent. The sample records about 160,000 clones, almost 80% being singletons. The CDR3 has 18 residues. CDR1 and CDR2 from the germline V gene are MNHEY and SMNVEV (reference sequence). Germline trimming cut 5 bases from V and 8 bases from J; bases unmatched to any gene: 20. This chain connects TRBV27 to TRBJ1-2; 10 nucleotides match TRBD1. The material sequenced was PBMCs. The sequence was collected from a woman aged 45-59 years in good health and CMV-seropositive. CDR3 residues: CASSPTSIWDRGARGYTF. The CDR3 region has the DNA TGTGCCAGCAGTCCGACATCAATTTGGGACAGGGGAGCGCGAGGCTACACCTTC.